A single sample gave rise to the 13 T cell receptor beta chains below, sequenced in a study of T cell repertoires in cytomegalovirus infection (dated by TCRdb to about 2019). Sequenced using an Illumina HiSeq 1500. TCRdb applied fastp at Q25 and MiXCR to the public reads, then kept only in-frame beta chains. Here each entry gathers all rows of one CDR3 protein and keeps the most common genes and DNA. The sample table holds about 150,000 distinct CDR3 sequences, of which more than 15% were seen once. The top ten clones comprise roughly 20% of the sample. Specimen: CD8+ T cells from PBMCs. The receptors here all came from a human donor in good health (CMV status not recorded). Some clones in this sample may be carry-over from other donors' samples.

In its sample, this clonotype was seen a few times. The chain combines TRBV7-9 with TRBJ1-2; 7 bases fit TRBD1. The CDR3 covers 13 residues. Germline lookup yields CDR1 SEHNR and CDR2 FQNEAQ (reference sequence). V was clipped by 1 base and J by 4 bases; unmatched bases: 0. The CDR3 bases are TGTGCCAGCAGCTTAGGGACAGGCTATGGCTACACCTTC. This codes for CASSLGTGYGYTF.

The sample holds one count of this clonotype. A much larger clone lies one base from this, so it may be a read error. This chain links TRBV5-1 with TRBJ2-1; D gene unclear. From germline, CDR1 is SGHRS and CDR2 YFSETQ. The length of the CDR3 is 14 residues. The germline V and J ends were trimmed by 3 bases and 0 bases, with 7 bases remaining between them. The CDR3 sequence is CASSYEHSYNEQFF. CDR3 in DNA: TGCGCCAGCAGCTACGAACACTCCTACAATGAGCAGTTCTTC.

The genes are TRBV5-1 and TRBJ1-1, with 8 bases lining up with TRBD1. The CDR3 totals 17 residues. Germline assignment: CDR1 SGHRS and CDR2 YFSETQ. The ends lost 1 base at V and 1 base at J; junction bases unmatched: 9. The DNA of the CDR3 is TGCGCCAGCAGCTTGCGCAGGACAGGGAATCAGAACACTGAAGCTTTCTTT. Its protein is CASSLRRTGNQNTEAFF.

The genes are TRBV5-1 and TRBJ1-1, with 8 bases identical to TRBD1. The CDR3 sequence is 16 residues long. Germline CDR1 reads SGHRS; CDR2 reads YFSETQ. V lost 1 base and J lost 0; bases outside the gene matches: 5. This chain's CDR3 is CASSLRAGGMNTEAFF. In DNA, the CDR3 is TGCGCCAGCAGCTTGAGGGCAGGGGGCATGAACACTGAAGCTTTCTTT.

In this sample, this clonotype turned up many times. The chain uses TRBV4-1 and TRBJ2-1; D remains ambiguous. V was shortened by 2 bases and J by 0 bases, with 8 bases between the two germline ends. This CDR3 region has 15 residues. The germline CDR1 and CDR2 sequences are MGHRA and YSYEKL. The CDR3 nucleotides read TGCGCCAGCAGCCAAAACCCGAGCTCCTACAATGAGCAGTTCTTC. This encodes CASSQNPSSYNEQFF.

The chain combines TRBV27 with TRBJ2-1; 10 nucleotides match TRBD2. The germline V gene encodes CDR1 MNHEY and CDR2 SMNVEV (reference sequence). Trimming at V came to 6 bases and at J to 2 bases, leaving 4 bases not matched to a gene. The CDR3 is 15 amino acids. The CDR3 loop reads CASRSSGSAYNEQFF. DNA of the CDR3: TGTGCCAGCAGATCTAGCGGGAGTGCCTACAATGAGCAGTTCTTC.

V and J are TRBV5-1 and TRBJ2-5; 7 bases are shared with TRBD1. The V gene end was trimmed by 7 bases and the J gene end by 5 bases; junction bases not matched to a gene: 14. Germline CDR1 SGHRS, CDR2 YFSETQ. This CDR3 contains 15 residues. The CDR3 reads CASQNSVGQVETQYF. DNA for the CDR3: TGCGCCAGCCAAAACTCAGTAGGACAGGTGGAGACCCAGTACTTC.

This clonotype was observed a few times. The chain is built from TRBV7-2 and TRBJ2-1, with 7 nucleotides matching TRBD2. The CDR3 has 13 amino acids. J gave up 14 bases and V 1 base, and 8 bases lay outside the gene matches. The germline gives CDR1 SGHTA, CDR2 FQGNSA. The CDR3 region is CASSLGGLVVEFF. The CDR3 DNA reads TGTGCCAGCAGCTTAGGTGGACTAGTTGTGGAGTTCTTC.

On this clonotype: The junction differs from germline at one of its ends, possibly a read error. The CDR3: CASSYFTSSTPVEGYTF. The CDR3 bases are TGTGCCAGCAGCTACTTTACCTCGTCGACACCCGTGGAAGGCTACACCTTC. The rearrangement uses TRBV6-8 and TRBJ1-2, with D unresolved. The CDR3 sequence is 17 residues long. Looked up from germline, CDR1 is MNHGY and CDR2 is SAAAGT.

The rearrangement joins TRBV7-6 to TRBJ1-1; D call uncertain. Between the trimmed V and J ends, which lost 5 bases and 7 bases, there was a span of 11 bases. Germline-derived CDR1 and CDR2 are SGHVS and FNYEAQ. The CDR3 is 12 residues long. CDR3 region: CASSPDRGEAFF. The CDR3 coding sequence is TGTGCCAGCAGCCCAGACCGCGGTGAAGCTTTCTTT.

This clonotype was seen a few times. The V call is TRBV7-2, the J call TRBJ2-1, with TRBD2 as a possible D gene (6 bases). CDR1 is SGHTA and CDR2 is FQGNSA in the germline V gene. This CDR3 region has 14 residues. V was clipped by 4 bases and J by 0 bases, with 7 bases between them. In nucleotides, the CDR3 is TGTGCCAGCAGCTACGGGAGCTCCTACAATGAGCAGTTCTTC. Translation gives CASSYGSSYNEQFF.

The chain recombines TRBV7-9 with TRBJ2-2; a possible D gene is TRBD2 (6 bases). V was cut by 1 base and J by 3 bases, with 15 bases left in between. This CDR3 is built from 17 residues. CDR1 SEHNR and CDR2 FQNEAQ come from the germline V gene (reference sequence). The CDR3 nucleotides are TGTGCCAGCAGCTTAGATGAGGACTATGGTCACACCGGGGAGCTGTTTTTT. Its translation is CASSLDEDYGHTGELFF.

The CDR3 sequence is CASSYTSRGGRGTDTQYF. CDR3 in DNA: TGTGCCAGCAGTTATACTAGCCGGGGAGGACGTGGCACAGATACGCAGTATTTT. The chain has TRBV6-6 and TRBJ2-3; possibly TRBD2 for D (6 bases). Germline V gene data show CDR1 as MNHNY and CDR2 as SVGAGI (reference sequence). This CDR3 spans 18 amino acids. V lost 3 bases and J 1 base, leaving 20 bases between the germline ends.